Given below is one T cell receptor (beta chain) in context. This was the immunoSEQ v3.0 assay at survey level. Method: immunoSEQ multiplex PCR; TCRdb's copy keeps in-frame clones and lacks some. The repertoire includes about 12,000 clones, around 77% of them detected once, and 14% sits in the top ten. This record comes from a study of long-term antiretroviral therapy in people with HIV. Germline CDR1 MNHEY, CDR2 SMNVEV (reference sequence). With 5 bases removed from V and 0 bases from J, the gap between germline ends came to 5 bases. The CDR3 sequence is 13 residues long. Each HIV-infected participant was given treatment in the United States.

This sequence joins TRBV27 and TRBJ1-5, with D unclear. The sequence was collected from a woman between 18 and 29 years old with HIV. Sequences were derived from unsorted PBMCs, sampled 1.3 years after starting antiretroviral therapy. The CDR3 DNA reads as TGTGCCAGCAGTACTCATAGCAATCAGCCCCAGCATTTT. It translates to CASSTHSNQPQHF.